This T cell receptor (beta chain) was documented in a study of vaccination effects on CD4 cells after COVID-19. About this clone itself: Its matching antigen is unknown.

General study points: At late timepoints after vaccination, vaccine- and infection-induced clones shrank markedly.

The assay was immunoSEQ multiplex PCR, and TCRdb's table has in-frame clones only and misses some. The repertoire holds tens of thousands of clones, with around 72% as singletons. Germline CDR1 MNHEY, CDR2 SVGEGT. The CDR3 totals 17 residues. Trimming at V came to 3 bases and at J to 0 bases, leaving 7 bases not matched to a gene. Expansion of antigen-specific CD4+ T cells with viral peptide pools was carried out by the ViraFEST assay before sequencing. Following culture for around 10 days, CD4+ T cells were isolated. Neither prior SARS-CoV-2 infection nor positive nucleocapsid antibodies were present in the vaccine recipients.

The chain links TRBV6-2 or TRBV6-3 to TRBJ1-3, with 8 nucleotides matching TRBD1. The sequence was obtained from a human donor who received a COVID-19 vaccine. Here the sequenced sample was CD4+ T cells from PBMCs cultured with SARS-CoV-2 spike peptides, taken before COVID-19 vaccination. CDR3 amino acids: CASSYQRTGYSGNTIYF. The CDR3 DNA sequence: TGTGCCAGCAGTTATCAAAGGACAGGGTACTCTGGAAACACCATATATTTT.